The rows below give T cell receptor beta chains drawn from one sample of a study of blood T cell repertoires in COVID-19. The method was immunoSEQ multiplex PCR; TCRdb's version includes in-frame clones alone and lacks a portion of them. The table includes about 43,000 clones, approximately 90% detected once. Sequenced: peripheral blood. The receptors were sampled from an elderly woman with active COVID-19. CDR3s leave out the opening cysteine and the closing phenylalanine or tryptophan. The D gene is left open where the match is weak. Clone size is not always given. Where it is, it says once, few, many or a class for expanded clones.

V	size	J	D	CDR3
TRBV10-1	few	TRBJ2-2	TRBD1	ASSESGQGKELF
TRBV5-1	NA	TRBJ2-1	TRBD1	ASSLPGGGSYNEQF
TRBV19	NA	TRBJ2-1	NA	ASSTQDMYQGEQF
TRBV5-5	once	TRBJ2-3	NA	ASSWDISTDTQY
TRBV6-5	few	TRBJ1-2	TRBD1	ASLTVTGWYT
TRBV13	NA	TRBJ1-6	NA	ASSPGTNKVSPLH
TRBV7-9	NA	TRBJ2-7	NA	ASSLVGGYCQY
TRBV3-1/TRBV3-2	NA	TRBJ2-3	NA	ASSQDPSLAGTDTQY
TRBV19	NA	TRBJ2-7	NA	ASSPRTDSYEQY
TRBV7-3	NA	TRBJ2-2	TRBD2	ASSLWAAGGKNTGELF
TRBV5-6	NA	TRBJ2-5	TRBD2	ASSSGRGAFQETQY
TRBV10-2	NA	TRBJ2-7	TRBD2	ASRTGTSAYEQY
TRBV4-3	once	TRBJ2-1	TRBD2	ASSQGSGGDNEQF
TRBV5-1	NA	TRBJ2-2	TRBD1	ASSLVQGANTGELF
TRBV30	NA	TRBJ2-7	TRBD2	ACSGLAGVYEQY
TRBV7-2	NA	TRBJ1-1	NA	ASSLTGPTEAF
TRBV12-3/TRBV12-4	NA	TRBJ1-2	NA	ASSVRGPNGYT
TRBV6-5	NA	TRBJ2-7	TRBD2	ASSYGGGTYEQY
TRBV10-3	NA	TRBJ1-1	NA	AISESGGGRQAKDAF
TRBV2	NA	TRBJ1-4	NA	ASRSYGEKLF
TRBV24-1	NA	TRBJ2-3	TRBD1	ATSDPPGQGRDTQY
TRBV5-1	NA	TRBJ1-4	NA	ASSPGTPNEKLF
TRBV12-3/TRBV12-4	NA	TRBJ1-2	NA	ASSLWGGRGYT
TRBV5-4	few	TRBJ1-2	NA	ASSFAGQLYGYT
TRBV19	NA	TRBJ2-1	NA	ASTGPYNEQF
TRBV7-2	few	TRBJ1-3	NA	ASSKGAGNTIY
TRBV7-2	NA	TRBJ2-5	TRBD2	ASSRGGDPETQY
TRBV30	once	TRBJ2-2	TRBD1	AWGTGHTGELF
TRBV6-1	NA	TRBJ2-7	TRBD1	ASSEGRQTGVPTEQY
TRBV5-1	NA	TRBJ2-3	TRBD2	ASYSGGTDTQY
TRBV11-2	once	TRBJ2-6	NA	ASSPGTARSGANVLT
TRBV5-1	NA	TRBJ1-1	NA	ASSWGEGINSEAF
TRBV30	NA	TRBJ2-7	TRBD1	AGTKGGDEQY
TRBV5-6	NA	TRBJ2-7	NA	ASSLVGSKYEQY
TRBV10-1	NA	TRBJ1-1	TRBD1	ASSPTGDGDTEAF
TRBV2	once	TRBJ2-1	TRBD2	ASSESSGGRDEQF
TRBV7-2	NA	TRBJ2-3	TRBD2	ASSQNGGSADTQY